Included here is one T cell receptor (beta chain) sequence, with context. The assay was immunoSEQ multiplex PCR, and TCRdb's table has in-frame clones only and misses some. The sample has nearly 60,000 clones; 75% to 90% are singletons. This specimen belongs to a study of OX40 agonist ivuxolimab in advanced cancers. This CDR3 is 14 amino acids long. The germline gives CDR1 SEHNR, CDR2 FQNEAQ (reference sequence). Trimming removed 0 bases at V and 1 base at J, with 7 bases between. This clonotype was sampled from an adult with an advanced solid tumor such as melanoma, head and neck, liver or kidney cancer. The chain links TRBV7-9 to TRBJ2-7; no definite D call. Specimen: CD4+ or CD8+ T cells sorted from blood, collected in a trial of the OX40 agonist ivuxolimab. In DNA, the CDR3 is TGTGCCAGCAGCTTAGCCCCCCGTTCCTACGAGCAGTACTTC. Its protein is CASSLAPRSYEQYF.